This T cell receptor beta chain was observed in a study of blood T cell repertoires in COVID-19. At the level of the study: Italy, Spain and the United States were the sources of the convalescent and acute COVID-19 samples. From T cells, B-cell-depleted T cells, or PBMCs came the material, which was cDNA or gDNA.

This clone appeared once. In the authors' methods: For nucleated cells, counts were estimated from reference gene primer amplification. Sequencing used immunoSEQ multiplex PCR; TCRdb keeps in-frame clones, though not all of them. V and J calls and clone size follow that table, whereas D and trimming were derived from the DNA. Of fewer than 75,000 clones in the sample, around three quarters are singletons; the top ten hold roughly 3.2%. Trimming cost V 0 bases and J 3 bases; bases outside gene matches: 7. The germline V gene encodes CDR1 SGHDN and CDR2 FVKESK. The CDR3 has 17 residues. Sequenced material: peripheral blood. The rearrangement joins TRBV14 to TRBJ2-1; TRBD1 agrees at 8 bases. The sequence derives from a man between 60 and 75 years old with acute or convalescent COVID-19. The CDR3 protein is CASSQDRGGTGYNEQFF. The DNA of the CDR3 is TGTGCCAGCAGCCAAGATAGAGGCGGGACAGGCTACAATGAGCAGTTCTTC.